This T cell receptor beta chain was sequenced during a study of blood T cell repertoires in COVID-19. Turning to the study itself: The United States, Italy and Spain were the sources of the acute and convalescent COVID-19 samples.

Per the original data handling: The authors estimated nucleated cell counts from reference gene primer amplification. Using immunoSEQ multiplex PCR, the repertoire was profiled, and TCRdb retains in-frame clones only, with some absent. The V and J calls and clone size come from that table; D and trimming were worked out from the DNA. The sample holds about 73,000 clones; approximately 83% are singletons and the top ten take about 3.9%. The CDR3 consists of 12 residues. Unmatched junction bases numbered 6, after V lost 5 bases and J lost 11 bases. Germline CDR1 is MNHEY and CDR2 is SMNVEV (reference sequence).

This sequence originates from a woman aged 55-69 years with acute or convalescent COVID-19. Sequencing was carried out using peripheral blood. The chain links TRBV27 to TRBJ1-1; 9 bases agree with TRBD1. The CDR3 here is CASSPRTGEAFF. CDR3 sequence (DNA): TGTGCCAGCAGTCCGCGGACAGGGGAGGCTTTCTTT.